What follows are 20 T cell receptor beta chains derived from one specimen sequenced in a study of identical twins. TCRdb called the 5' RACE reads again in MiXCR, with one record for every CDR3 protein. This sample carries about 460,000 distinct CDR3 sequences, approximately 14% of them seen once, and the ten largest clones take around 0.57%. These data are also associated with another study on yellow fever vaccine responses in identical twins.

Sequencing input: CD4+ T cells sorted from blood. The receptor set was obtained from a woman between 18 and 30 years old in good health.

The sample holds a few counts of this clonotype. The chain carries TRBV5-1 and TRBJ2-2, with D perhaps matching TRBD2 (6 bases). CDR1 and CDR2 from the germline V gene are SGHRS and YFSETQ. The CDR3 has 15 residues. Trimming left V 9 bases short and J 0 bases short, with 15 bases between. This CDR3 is CATYGGGANTGELFF. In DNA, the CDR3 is TGCGCCACCTACGGAGGAGGGGCGAACACCGGGGAGCTGTTTTTT.

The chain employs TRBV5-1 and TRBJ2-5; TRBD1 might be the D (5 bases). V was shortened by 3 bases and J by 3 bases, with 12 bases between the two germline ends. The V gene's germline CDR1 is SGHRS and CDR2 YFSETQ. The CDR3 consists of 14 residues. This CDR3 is CASSYKDTKETQYF. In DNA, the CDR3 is TGCGCCAGCAGCTACAAGGACACAAAAGAGACCCAGTACTTC.

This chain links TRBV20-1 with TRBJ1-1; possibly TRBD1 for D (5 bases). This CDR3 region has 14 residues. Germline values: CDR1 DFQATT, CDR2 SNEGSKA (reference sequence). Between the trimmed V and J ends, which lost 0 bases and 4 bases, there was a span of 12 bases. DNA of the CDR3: TGCAGTGCTAGAGATTTCTCTGGGGGCACTGAAGCTTTCTTT. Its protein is CSARDFSGGTEAFF.

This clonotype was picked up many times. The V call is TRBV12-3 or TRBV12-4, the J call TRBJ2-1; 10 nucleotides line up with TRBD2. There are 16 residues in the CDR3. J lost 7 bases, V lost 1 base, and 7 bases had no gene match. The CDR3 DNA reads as TGTGCCAGCAGTTTAGGGTCTAGCGGGGGTTATAATGAGCAGTTCTTC. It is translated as CASSLGSSGGYNEQFF.

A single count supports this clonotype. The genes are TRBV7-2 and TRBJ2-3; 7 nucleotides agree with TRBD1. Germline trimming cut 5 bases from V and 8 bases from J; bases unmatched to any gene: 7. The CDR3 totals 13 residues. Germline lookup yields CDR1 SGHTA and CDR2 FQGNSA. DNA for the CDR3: TGTGCCAGCAGCCCCACAGGGGCAGGTACGCAGTATTTT. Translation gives CASSPTGAGTQYF.

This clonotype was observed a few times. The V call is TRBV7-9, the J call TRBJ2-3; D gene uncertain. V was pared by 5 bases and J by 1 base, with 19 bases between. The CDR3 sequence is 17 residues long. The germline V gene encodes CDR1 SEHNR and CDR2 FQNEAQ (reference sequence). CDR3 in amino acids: CASSLVPRFRGTDTQYF. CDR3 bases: TGTGCCAGCAGCCTCGTCCCCCGGTTTCGGGGCACAGATACGCAGTATTTT.

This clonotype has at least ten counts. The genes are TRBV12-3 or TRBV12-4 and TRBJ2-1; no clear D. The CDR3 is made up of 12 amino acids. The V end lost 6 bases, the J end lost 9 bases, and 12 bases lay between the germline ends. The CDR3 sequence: CASSLRAVEQFF. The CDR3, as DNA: TGTGCCAGCAGCCTTAGGGCGGTTGAGCAGTTCTTC.

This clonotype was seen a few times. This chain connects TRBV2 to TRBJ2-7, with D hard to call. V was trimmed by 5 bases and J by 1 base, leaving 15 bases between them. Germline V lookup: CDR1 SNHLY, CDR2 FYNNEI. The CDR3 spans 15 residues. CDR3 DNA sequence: TGTGCCAGCAGTCTCAGTAGCATCGCATCCTACGAGCAGTACTTC. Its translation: CASSLSSIASYEQYF.

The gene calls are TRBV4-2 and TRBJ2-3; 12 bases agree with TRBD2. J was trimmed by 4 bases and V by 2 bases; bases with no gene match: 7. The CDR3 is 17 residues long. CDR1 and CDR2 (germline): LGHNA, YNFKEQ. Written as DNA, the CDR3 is TGTGCCAGCAGCCAACGACTAGCGGGAGTGGATGCAGATACGCAGTATTTT. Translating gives CASSQRLAGVDADTQYF.

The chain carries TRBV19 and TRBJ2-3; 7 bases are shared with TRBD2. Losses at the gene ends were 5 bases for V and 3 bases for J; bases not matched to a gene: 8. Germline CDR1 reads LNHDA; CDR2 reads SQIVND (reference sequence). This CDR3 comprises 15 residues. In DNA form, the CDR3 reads TGTGCCAGTAGTGCGCGGGAGAGTGGGACAGATACGCAGTATTTT. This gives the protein CASSARESGTDTQYF.

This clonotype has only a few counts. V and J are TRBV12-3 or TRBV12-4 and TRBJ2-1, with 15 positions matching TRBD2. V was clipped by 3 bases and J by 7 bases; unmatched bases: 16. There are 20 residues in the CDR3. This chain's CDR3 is CASSLEMRGLGLAGGNEQFF. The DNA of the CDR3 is TGTGCCAGCAGTTTGGAGATGAGGGGATTGGGACTAGCGGGAGGAAATGAGCAGTTCTTC.

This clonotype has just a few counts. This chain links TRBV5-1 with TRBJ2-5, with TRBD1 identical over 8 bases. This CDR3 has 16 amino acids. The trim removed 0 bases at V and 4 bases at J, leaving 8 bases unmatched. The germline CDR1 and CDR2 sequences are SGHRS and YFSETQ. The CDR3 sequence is CASSLAIGQGGETQYF. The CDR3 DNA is TGCGCCAGCAGCTTGGCCATAGGACAGGGTGGAGAGACCCAGTACTTC.

In DNA form, the CDR3 reads TGCGCCAGCAGCCCGCCGACAGGGGGAATCAACAATGAGCAGTTCTTC. It yields the protein CASSPPTGGINNEQFF. The chain uses TRBV5-1 and TRBJ2-1; 9 bases fit TRBD1. CDR1 and CDR2 (germline): SGHRS, YFSETQ. The CDR3 runs to 16 residues. V shed 4 bases, J shed 5 bases, and the junction held 10 bases outside the gene matches.

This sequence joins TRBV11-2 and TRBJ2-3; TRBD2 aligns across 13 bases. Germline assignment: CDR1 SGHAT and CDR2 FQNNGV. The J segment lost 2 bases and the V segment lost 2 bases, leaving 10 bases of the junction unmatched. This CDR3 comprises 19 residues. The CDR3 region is CASSLQSTSGRLFTDTQYF. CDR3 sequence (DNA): TGTGCCAGCAGCTTACAATCGACTAGCGGGAGGCTATTCACAGATACGCAGTATTTT.

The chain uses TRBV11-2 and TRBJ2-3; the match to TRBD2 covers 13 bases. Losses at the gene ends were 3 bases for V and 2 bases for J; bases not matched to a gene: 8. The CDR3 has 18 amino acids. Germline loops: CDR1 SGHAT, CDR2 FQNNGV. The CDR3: CASSLGTGTSGNTDTQYF. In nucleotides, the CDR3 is TGTGCCAGCAGCTTGGGCACCGGGACTAGCGGGAACACAGATACGCAGTATTTT.

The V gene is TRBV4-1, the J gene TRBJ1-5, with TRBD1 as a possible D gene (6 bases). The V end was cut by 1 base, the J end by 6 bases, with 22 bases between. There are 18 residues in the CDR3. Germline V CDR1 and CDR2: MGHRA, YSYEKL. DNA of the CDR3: TGCGCCAGCAGCCAAGTGCCCCAGGTGGGGGCCTGGGGTCAGCCCCAGCATTTT. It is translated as CASSQVPQVGAWGQPQHF.

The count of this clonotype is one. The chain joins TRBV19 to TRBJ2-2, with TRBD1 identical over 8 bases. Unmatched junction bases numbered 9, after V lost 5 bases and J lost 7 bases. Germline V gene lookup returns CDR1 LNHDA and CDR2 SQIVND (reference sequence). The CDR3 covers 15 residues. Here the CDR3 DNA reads TGTGCCAGTAGTGTGATGGGACAGGCCAACGGGGAGCTGTTTTTT. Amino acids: CASSVMGQANGELFF.

The CDR3 is CASGTMGPQHF. In DNA form, the CDR3 reads TGTGCCAGCGGCACCATGGGGCCCCAGCATTTT. The gene calls are TRBV6-2 or TRBV6-3 and TRBJ1-5; D not certain. The CDR3 spans 11 residues. Germline CDR1 reads MNHEY; CDR2 reads SVGEGT. Trimming removed 8 bases from V and 9 bases from J, with 11 bases in between.

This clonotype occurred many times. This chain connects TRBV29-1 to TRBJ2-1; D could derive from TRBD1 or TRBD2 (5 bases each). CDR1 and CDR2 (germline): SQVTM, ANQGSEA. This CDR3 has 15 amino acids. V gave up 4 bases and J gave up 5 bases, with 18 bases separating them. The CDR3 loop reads CSVAPRFGGNNEQFF. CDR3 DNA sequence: TGCAGCGTTGCCCCACGTTTTGGGGGAAACAATGAGCAGTTCTTC.

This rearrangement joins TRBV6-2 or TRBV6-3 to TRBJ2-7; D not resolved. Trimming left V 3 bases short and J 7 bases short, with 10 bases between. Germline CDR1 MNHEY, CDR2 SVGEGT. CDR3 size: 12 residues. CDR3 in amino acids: CASSYSFGEQYF. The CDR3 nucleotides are TGTGCCAGCAGTTATTCATTTGGGGAGCAGTACTTC.